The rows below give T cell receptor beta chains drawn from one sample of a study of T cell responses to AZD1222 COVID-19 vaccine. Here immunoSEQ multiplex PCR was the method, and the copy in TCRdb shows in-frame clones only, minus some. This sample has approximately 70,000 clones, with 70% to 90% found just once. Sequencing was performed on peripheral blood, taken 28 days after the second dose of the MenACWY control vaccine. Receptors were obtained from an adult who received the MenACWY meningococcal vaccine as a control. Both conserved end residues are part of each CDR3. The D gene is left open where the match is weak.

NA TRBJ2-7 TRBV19 CASSSPGDEQYF
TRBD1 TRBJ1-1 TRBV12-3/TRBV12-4 CASSWGQVTEAFF
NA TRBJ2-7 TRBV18 CASSPPTGPHEQYF
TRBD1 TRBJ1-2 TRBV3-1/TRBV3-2 CASSPRVRGDGYTF
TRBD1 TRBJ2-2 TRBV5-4 CASTFGGDRGATGELFF
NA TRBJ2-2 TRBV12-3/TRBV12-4 CASSLWGTGELFF
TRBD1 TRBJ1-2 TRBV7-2 CASSIDRGPYGYTF
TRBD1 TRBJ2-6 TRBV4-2 CASSHEQGSGANVLTF
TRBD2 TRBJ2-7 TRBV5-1 CASSPGLAGDFYEQYF
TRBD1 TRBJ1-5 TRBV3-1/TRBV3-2 CASSLGQGGNQPQHF
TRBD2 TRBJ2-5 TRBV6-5 CASRLAGEETQYF
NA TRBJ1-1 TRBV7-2 CASSLVGLGTEAFF
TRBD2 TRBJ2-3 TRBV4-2 CASSQGLAGGLRGDTQYF
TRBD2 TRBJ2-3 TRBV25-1 CATARPPGRGDTQYF
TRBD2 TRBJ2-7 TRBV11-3 CASSTRPGTSGRRYEQYF
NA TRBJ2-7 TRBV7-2 CASSPATYNTYEQYF
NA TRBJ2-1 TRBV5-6 CASSQTLGLYNEQFF
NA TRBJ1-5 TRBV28 CASSLRTDHGPQHF
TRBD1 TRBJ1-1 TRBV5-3 CARSLSGDRGDTEAFF
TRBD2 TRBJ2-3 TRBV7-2 CASSTRTSGGTDTQYF
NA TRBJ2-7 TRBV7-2 CASSLGQGRQQYF
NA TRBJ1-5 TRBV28 CASRDPPFINQPQHF
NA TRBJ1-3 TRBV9 CASSVQDSSGNTIYF
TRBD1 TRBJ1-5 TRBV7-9 CASSGQGRGQPQHF
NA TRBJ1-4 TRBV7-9 CASSPEGEKLFF
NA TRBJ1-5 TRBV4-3 CASSQDRTPKGGQPQHF
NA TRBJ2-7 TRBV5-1 CASSLGIMYEQYF
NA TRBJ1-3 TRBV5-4 CASSLALGTAATRNTIYF
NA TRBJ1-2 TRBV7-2 CASSPRQGNYGYTF
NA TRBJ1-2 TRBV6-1 CASSDLSIARSYGYTF
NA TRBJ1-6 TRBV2 CASSRSVNSYNSPLHF
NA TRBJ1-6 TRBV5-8 CASSLGQALDSPLHF
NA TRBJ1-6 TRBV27 CASSLTENSPLHF
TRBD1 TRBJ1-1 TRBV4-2 CASSQGTGGLNTEAFF
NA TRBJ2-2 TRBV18 CASSPVTENTGELFF
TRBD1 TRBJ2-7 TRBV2 CASSSGQGGNEQYF
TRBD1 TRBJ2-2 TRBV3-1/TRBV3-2 CASSRTGEDTGELFF
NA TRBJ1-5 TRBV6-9 CASTPPRWGNQPQHF
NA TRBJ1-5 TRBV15 CATSRDNEGQPQHF
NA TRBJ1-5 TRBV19 CASSIDWQANSNQPQHF